This TCR beta chain was sequenced during a study of T cell clones after liver transplantation. Study at large: Liver transplant recipients had immunosuppression withdrawal attempted within 2 years. HCV positivity affected three of eight recipients; the rest lacked autoimmune or viral indications.

Study results and limitations: The donor-reactive repertoire was only partly measurable in two subjects, lacking donor cells. Post-transplant time points were not standardized, so conclusions are preliminary.

Germline V gene data show CDR1 as SGHDT and CDR2 as YYEEEE. Trimming at V came to 3 bases and at J to 9 bases, leaving 9 bases not matched to a gene. The CDR3 has 15 residues. With regard to this clone: Antigen: not known.

TCRdb's table, derived via immunoSEQ multiplex PCR, lists solely in-frame clones and lacks some. Here the sample spans about 120,000 clones, 90% being singletons. The chain is built from TRBV5-6 and TRBJ2-1; TRBD2 aligns across 10 bases. Source: CD4+ T cells from blood, taken 12 months after liver transplant. This TCR was recovered from a human patient who received a liver transplant. Some T cells may be provided by the graft donor. This chain's CDR3 is CASSSSGRRLREQFF. CDR3 nucleotides: TGTGCCAGCAGCTCTAGCGGGAGACGGTTACGTGAGCAGTTCTTC.